This entry concerns a single T cell receptor beta chain. The data were obtained in a study of PD-1 blockade in classical Hodgkin lymphoma. The method was immunoSEQ multiplex PCR; TCRdb's version includes in-frame clones alone and lacks a portion of them. The table lists some 28,000 clones, less than 85% of them singletons, with 20% to 25% in the top ten. Germline V gives CDR1 MGHRA, CDR2 YSYEKL. The V and J ends lost 2 bases and 4 bases, in that order; junction bases with no gene match: 4. There are 16 residues in the CDR3. All trial patients relapsed after autologous stem cell transplantation. This specimen consisted of peripheral blood mononuclear cells (PBMCs), obtained before the second cycle of nivolumab. The source of this sequence is a human donor with classical Hodgkin lymphoma. The chain combines TRBV4-1 with TRBJ2-1; the match to TRBD2 covers 11 bases. For the CDR3, the DNA is TGCGCCAGCAGCCAATCTAGCGGGGGGCGGTACAATGAGCAGTTCTTC. Translated, it gives CASSQSSGGRYNEQFF.